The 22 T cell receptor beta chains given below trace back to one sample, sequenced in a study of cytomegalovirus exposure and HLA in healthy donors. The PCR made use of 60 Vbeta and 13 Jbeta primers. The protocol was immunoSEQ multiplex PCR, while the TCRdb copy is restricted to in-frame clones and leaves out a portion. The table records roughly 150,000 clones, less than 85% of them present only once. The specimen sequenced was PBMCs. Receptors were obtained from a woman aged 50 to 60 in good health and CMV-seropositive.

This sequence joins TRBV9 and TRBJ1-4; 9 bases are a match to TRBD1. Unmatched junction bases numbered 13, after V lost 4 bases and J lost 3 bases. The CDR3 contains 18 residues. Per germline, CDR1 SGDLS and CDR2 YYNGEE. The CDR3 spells CASSPISRDRVANEKLFF. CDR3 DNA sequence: TGTGCCAGCAGCCCCATCTCCCGGGACAGGGTAGCTAATGAAAAACTGTTTTTT.

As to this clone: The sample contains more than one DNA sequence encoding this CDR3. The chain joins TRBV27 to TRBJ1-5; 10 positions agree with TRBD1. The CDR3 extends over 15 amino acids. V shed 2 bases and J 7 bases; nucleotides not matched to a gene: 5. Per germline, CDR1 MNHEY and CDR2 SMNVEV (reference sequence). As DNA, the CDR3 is TGTGCCAGCAGTTTAGGGACAGGGGCATACCAGCCCCAGCATTTT. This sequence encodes CASSLGTGAYQPQHF.

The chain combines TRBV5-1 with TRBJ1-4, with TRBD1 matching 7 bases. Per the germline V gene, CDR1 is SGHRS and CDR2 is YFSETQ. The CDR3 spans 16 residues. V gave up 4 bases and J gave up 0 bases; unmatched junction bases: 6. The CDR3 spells CASSRTGVATNEKLFF. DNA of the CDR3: TGCGCCAGCAGCCGTACAGGGGTTGCAACTAATGAAAAACTGTTTTTT.

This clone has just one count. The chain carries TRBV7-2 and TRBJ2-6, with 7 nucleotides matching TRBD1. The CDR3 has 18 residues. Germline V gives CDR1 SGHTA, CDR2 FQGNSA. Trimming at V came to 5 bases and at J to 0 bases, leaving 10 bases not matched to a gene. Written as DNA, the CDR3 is TGTGCCAGCAGCCCCAGACAGGGAGACCCCTCTGGGGCCAACGTCCTGACTTTC. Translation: CASSPRQGDPSGANVLTF.

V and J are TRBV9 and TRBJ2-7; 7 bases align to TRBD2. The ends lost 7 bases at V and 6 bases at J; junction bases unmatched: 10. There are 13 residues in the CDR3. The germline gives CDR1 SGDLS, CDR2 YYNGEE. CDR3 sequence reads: CASSGGTAREQYF. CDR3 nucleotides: TGTGCCAGCTCCGGGGGGACTGCCCGCGAGCAGTACTTC.

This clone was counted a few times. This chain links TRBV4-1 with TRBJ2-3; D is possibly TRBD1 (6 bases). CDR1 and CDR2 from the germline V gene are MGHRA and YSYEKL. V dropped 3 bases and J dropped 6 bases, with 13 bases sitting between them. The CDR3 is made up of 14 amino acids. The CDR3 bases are TGCGCCAGCAGCCAGCGAGAGGGGGTTGATACGCAGTATTTT. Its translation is CASSQREGVDTQYF.

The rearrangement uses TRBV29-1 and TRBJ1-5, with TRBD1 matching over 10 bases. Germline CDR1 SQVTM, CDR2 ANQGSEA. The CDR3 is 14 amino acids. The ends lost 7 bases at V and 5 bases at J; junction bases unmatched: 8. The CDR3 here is CSARTGTGDQPQHF. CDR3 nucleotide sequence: TGCAGCGCTAGAACCGGGACAGGGGATCAGCCCCAGCATTTT. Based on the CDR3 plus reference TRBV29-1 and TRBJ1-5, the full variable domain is SAVISQKPSRDICQRGTSLTIQCQVDSQVTMMFWYRQQPGQSLTLIATANQGSEATYESGFVIDKFPISRPNLTFSTLTVSNMSPEDSSIYLCSARTGTGDQPQHFGDGTRLSIL.

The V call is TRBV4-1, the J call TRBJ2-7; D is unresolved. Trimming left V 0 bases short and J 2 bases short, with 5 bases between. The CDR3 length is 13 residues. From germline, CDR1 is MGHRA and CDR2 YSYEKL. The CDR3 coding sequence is TGCGCCAGCAGCCAAGAACGGGCCTACGAGCAGTACTTC. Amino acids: CASSQERAYEQYF.

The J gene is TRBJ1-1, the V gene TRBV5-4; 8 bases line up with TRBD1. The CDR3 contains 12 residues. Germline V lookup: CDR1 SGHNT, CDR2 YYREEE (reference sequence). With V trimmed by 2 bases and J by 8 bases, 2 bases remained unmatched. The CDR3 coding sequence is TGTGCCAGCAGCTTTAGACAGGGGGAAGCTTTCTTT. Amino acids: CASSFRQGEAFF. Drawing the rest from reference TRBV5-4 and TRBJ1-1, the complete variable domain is ETGVTQSPTHLIKTRGQQVTLRCSSQSGHNTVSWYQQALGQGPQFIFQYYREEENGRGNFPPRFSGLQFPNYSSELNVNALELDDSALYLCASSFRQGEAFFGQGTRLTVV.

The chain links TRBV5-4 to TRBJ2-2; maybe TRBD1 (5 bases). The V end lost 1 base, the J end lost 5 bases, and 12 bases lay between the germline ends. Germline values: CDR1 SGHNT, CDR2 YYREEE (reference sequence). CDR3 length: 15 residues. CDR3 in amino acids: CASSLKGVRTGELFF. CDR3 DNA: TGTGCCAGCAGCTTGAAAGGGGTGCGGACCGGGGAGCTGTTTTTT.

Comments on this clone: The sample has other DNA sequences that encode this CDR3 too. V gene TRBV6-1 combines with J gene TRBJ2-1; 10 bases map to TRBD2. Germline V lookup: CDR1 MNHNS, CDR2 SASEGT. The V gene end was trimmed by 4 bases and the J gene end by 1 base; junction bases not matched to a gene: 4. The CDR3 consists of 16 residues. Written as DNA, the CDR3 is TGTGCCAGCAGTGGGGTAGCGGGGGGATCCTACAATGAGCAGTTCTTC. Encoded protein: CASSGVAGGSYNEQFF.

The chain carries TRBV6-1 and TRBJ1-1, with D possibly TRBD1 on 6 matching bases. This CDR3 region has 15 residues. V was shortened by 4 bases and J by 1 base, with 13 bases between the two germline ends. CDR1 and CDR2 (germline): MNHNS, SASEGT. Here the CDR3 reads CASSVGTLKNTEAFF. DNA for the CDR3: TGTGCCAGCAGTGTCGGGACACTGAAGAACACTGAAGCTTTCTTT.

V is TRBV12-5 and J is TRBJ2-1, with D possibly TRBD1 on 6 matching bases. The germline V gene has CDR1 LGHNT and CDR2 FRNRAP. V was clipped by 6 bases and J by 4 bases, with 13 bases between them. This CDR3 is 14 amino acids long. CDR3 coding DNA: TGTGCTAGTGGGATTGGGGACACATACAATGAGCAGTTCTTC. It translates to CASGIGDTYNEQFF.

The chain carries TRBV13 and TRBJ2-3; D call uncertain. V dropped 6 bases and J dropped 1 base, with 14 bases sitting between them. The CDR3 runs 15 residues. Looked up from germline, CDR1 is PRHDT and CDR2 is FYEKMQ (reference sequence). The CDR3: CASRSAGRGTDTQYF. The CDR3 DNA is TGTGCCAGCAGGTCGGCCGGCCGGGGCACAGATACGCAGTATTTT.

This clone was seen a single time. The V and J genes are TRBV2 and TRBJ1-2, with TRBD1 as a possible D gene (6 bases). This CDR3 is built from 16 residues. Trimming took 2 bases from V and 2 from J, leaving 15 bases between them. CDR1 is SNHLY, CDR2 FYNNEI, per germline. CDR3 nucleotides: TGTGCCAGCAGTGAACCCTATCAGGGGAAGAACTATGGCTACACCTTC. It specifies CASSEPYQGKNYGYTF.

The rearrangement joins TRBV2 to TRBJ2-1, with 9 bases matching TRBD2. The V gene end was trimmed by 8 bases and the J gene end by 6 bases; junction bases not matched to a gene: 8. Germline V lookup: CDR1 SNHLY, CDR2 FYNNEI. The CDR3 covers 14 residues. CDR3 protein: CASLGLAGINEQFF. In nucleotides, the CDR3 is TGTGCCAGCTTGGGTCTAGCGGGGATCAATGAGCAGTTCTTC.

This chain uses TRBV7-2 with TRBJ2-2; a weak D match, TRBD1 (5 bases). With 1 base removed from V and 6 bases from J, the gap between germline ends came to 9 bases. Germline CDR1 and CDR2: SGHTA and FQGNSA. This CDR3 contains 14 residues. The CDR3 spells CASSLVQGAGELFF. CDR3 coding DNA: TGTGCCAGCAGCTTAGTTCAGGGCGCCGGGGAGCTGTTTTTT.

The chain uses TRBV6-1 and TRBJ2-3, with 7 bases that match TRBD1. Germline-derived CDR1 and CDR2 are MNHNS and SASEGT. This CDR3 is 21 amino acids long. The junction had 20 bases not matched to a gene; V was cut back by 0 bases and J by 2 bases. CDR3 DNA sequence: TGTGCCAGCAGTGAAGCCGGGTGGACAGGCGTCATACCAGCACACACAGATACGCAGTATTTT. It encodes CASSEAGWTGVIPAHTDTQYF.

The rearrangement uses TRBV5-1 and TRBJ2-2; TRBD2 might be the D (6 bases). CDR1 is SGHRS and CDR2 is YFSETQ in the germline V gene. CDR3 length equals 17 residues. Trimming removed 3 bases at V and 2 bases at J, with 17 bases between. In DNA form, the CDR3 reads TGCGCCAGCAGCTGGATGTCTGGGACTCGCAACACCGGGGAGCTGTTTTTT. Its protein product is CASSWMSGTRNTGELFF. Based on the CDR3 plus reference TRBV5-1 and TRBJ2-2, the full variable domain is KAGVTQTPRYLIKTRGQQVTLSCSPISGHRSVSWYQQTPGQGLQFLFEYFSETQRNKGNFPGRFSGRQFSNSRSEMNVSTLELGDSALYLCASSWMSGTRNTGELFFGEGSRLTVL.

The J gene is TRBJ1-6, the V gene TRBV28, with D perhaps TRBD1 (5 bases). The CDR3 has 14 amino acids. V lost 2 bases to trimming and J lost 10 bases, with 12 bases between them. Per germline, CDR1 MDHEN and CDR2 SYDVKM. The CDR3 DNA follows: TGTGCCAGCAGTTTAGCAGGGACTAACTCACCCCTCCACTTT. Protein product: CASSLAGTNSPLHF.

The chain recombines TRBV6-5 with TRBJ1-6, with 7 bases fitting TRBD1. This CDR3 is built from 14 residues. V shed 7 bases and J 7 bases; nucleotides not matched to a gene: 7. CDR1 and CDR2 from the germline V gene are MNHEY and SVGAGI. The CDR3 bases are TGTGCCAGCACCAGAGACAGGGTAAATTCACCCCTCCACTTT. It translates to CASTRDRVNSPLHF.

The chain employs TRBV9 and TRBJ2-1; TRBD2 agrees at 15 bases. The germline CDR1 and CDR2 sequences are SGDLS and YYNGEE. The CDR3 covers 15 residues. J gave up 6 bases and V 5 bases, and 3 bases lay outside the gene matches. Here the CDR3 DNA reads TGTGCCAGCAGTCGGACTAGCGGGGGGGCCAATGAGCAGTTCTTC. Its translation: CASSRTSGGANEQFF.